These 24 T cell receptor beta chains share one sample of origin, sequenced in a study of brain metastases from non-small cell lung cancer (dated by TCRdb to the late 2010s). Library method: the immunoSEQ multiplex PCR assay. TCRdb took this table from immuneACCESS and kept in-frame rearrangements with V and J called. Such tables lack part of the clones; where checked against another copy, unresolved V genes explain under half of the gap, and the rest is unexplained. This sample is represented by about 1,500 clones; about 85% of them were singletons. The ten biggest clones cover roughly 5.2% of the sample. The source material was tumor-adjacent normal tissue. These TCRs come from a donor over 35 with non-small cell lung cancer.

The J gene is TRBJ2-3, the V gene TRBV18; D remains ambiguous. V was trimmed by 2 bases and J by 3 bases, leaving 3 bases between them. CDR3 length: 12 residues. Germline CDR1 and CDR2: KGHSH and LQKENI. The CDR3 coding sequence is TGTGCCAGCTCACCAAGAACAGATACGCAGTATTTT. It is translated as CASSPRTDTQYF.

The chain employs TRBV28 and TRBJ2-2; D gene ambiguous. V shed 6 bases and J shed 1 base, with 15 bases lying between them. CDR1 MDHEN and CDR2 SYDVKM come from the germline V gene. CDR3 length: 16 amino acids. The CDR3 protein is CASRPFSELNTGELFF. The CDR3 nucleotides are TGTGCCAGCAGACCCTTCTCGGAGCTGAACACCGGGGAGCTGTTTTTT.

This clone has only one observation. The chain carries TRBV7-2 and TRBJ1-1; 8 nucleotides agree with TRBD1. CDR3 length equals 15 residues. V was clipped by 5 bases and J by 3 bases; unmatched bases: 8. Per the germline V gene, CDR1 is SGHTA and CDR2 is FQGNSA. The CDR3 nucleotides read TGTGCCAGCAGCCTACGGGACAGGCGGGACACTGAAGCTTTCTTT. Protein: CASSLRDRRDTEAFF.

Concerning this clone itself: Just one base apart from a much larger clone, this may be a read error. Other nucleotide sequences from this sample produce the same CDR3. CDR3 DNA: TGTGCCAGCAGTTCCCCTGTGTTTGGGCAAATAGGGGACATTCAGTACTTC. This codes for CASSSPVFGQIGDIQYF. The chain carries TRBV7-2 and TRBJ2-4; perhaps TRBD1 as D (5 bases). The germline CDR1 and CDR2 sequences are SGHTA and FQGNSA. The V and J ends lost 6 bases and 8 bases respectively, with 26 bases between them. The CDR3 has 17 amino acids.

The chain uses TRBV12-3 or TRBV12-4 and TRBJ1-2; D ambiguous. Trimming took 6 bases from V and 0 from J, leaving 8 bases between them. CDR3 length: 13 amino acids. The chain's CDR3 is CASSSLANYGYTF. The CDR3 DNA reads TGTGCCAGCAGCTCCTTAGCTAACTATGGCTACACCTTC.

With respect to this clone: At one end, the junction sequence differs from germline, possibly due to a read error. V gene TRBV5-1 combines with J gene TRBJ1-5; tentative D call: TRBD1 (6 bases). The CDR3 covers 16 residues. In germline, CDR1 is SGHRS, CDR2 YFSETQ. CDR3 sequence: CASSFFNRDSNQSQHF. In DNA, the CDR3 is TGCGCCAGCAGCTTTTTTAACAGGGATAGCAATCAGTCCCAGCATTTT.

The chain combines TRBV4-3 with TRBJ2-1, with 14 positions matching TRBD2. There are 18 residues in the CDR3. Germline V CDR1 and CDR2: LGHNA, YSLEER. Trimming took 3 bases from V and 7 from J; bases not matched to a gene: 11. The CDR3 coding sequence is TGCGCCAGCAGCCAGGGGACTAGCGGGGGAGTCGGTAAGAATGAGCAGTTCTTC. This sequence encodes CASSQGTSGGVGKNEQFF.

The chain links TRBV9 to TRBJ2-6; TRBD1 matches 8 bases. Germline assignment: CDR1 SGDLS and CDR2 YYNGEE. V trimming: 6 bases; J trimming: 1 base; junction bases outside the gene matches: 6. This CDR3 has 16 residues. Written as DNA, the CDR3 is TGTGCCAGCACCGACACAGGGGGGTCTGGGGCCAACGTCCTGACTTTC. Protein: CASTDTGGSGANVLTF.

On this clone itself: This same CDR3 is encoded by further DNA sequences in the sample. J is TRBJ1-1 and V is TRBV7-8; 7 bases are a match to TRBD1. There are 16 residues in the CDR3. After removal of 3 bases from V and 1 base from J, the junction contained 8 bases not matched to a gene. Germline CDR1 SGHVS, CDR2 FQNEAQ. Here the CDR3 reads CASSFDKDRANTEAFF. CDR3 nucleotide sequence: TGTGCCAGCAGCTTCGACAAAGACAGGGCGAACACTGAAGCTTTCTTT.

This clone was seen a few times. The rearrangement links TRBV18 to TRBJ2-2, with unresolved D. The germline V gene has CDR1 KGHSH and CDR2 LQKENI. The V and J ends lost 3 bases and 4 bases respectively, with 6 bases between them. The CDR3 has 13 residues. The CDR3 bases are TGTGCCAGCTCACCGAGAGGCACCGGGGAGCTGTTTTTT. Its protein product is CASSPRGTGELFF.

The rearrangement links TRBV18 to TRBJ1-1; a weak D match, TRBD1 (6 bases). Trimming took off 1 base at V and 7 bases at J, with 7 bases between the two ends. The CDR3 is 12 amino acids. Looked up from germline, CDR1 is KGHSH and CDR2 is LQKENI. CDR3 sequence reads: CASSPQGGEAFF. The CDR3 nucleotides read TGTGCCAGCTCACCACAGGGGGGTGAAGCTTTCTTT.

The count of this clone is one. A junction boundary mismatches the germline segment, possibly from a read error. Other DNA sequences in this sample translate to the same CDR3. V is TRBV6-1 and J is TRBJ1-6; no clear D. The CDR3 covers 14 residues. The germline gives CDR1 MNHNS, CDR2 SASEGT. CDR3 DNA sequence: TGTGCCAGCAGTGAAGGAATGTATAATTCACCCCTCCATTTT. This encodes CASSEGMYNSPLHF.

The rearrangement links TRBV20-1 to TRBJ2-5; tentative D call: TRBD1 (6 bases). CDR3 length: 14 amino acids. Germline assignment: CDR1 DFQATT and CDR2 SNEGSKA (reference sequence). V lost 3 bases and J 10 bases, leaving 21 bases between the germline ends. The CDR3 here is CSASLSPQGLDQYF. Here the CDR3 DNA reads TGCAGTGCTAGTCTGTCCCCCCAGGGGTTGGACCAGTACTTC.

This clone was counted only a few times. The V gene is TRBV2, the J gene TRBJ2-7; 7 bases fit TRBD2. Losses at the gene ends were 8 bases for V and 0 bases for J; bases not matched to a gene: 7. The CDR3 length is 14 residues. Germline CDR1 and CDR2: SNHLY and FYNNEI. The CDR3 is CASARGGSSYEQYF. The CDR3 DNA sequence: TGTGCCAGCGCGAGGGGCGGGAGCTCCTACGAGCAGTACTTC. Together with reference TRBV2 and TRBJ2-7, the CDR3 gives the full variable domain: EPEVTQTPSHQVTQMGQEVILRCVPISNHLYFYWYRQILGQKVEFLVSFYNNEISEKSEIFDDQFSVERPDGSNFTLKIRSTKLEDSAMYFCASARGGSSYEQYFGPGTRLTVT.

The chain recombines TRBV4-1 with TRBJ2-7, with 10 bases fitting TRBD2. With 4 bases clipped from V and 4 bases from J, the junction kept 7 bases outside the gene matches. The germline V gene encodes CDR1 MGHRA and CDR2 YSYEKL. CDR3 length: 15 amino acids. CDR3 in DNA: TGCGCCAGCAGCCCGACCGGGACTAGCGTATACGAGCAGTACTTC. This codes for CASSPTGTSVYEQYF.

The chain is built from TRBV28 and TRBJ1-1; 9 bases fit TRBD1. Germline CDR1 reads MDHEN; CDR2 reads SYDVKM. The CDR3 extends over 16 amino acids. V lost 5 bases to trimming and J lost 10 bases; unmatched junction nucleotides: 17. This chain's CDR3 is CASSPTPGTGSLGAFF. The CDR3 DNA follows: TGTGCCAGCAGTCCGACCCCCGGGACAGGGTCGCTCGGAGCTTTCTTT.

As concerns this clone: The junction departs from the called germline gene at one end, perhaps through a read error. The gene calls are TRBV19 and TRBJ2-3, with 7 bases matching TRBD1. The CDR3 sequence is 14 residues long. Germline-derived CDR1 and CDR2 are LNHDA and SQIVND (reference sequence). The CDR3 DNA is TGTGCCAGTAGTATCAAGGTTGGGACAGATATGCAGTATTTT. This gives the protein CASSIKVGTDMQYF. The variable domain in full, completed from reference TRBV19 and TRBJ2-3, reads DGGITQSPKYLFRKEGQNVTLSCEQNLNHDAMYWYRQDPGQGLRLIYYSQIVNDFQKGDIAEGYSVSREKKESFPLTVTSAQKNPTAFYLCASSIKVGTDMQYFGPGTRLTVL.

The genes are TRBV27 and TRBJ1-1; D unclear. Between the trimmed V and J ends, which lost 5 bases and 5 bases, there was a span of 18 bases. Germline-derived CDR1 and CDR2 are MNHEY and SMNVEV (reference sequence). CDR3 length equals 15 residues. The CDR3 DNA reads TGTGCCAGCAGTGCCCCTTCCATGGCAGCTACTGAAGCTTTCTTT. This codes for CASSAPSMAATEAFF.

This clone was seen only once. This sequence joins TRBV27 and TRBJ1-5; D is undetermined. This CDR3 contains 13 residues. The V and J ends lost 2 bases and 9 bases respectively, with 11 bases between them. Germline CDR1 is MNHEY and CDR2 is SMNVEV (reference sequence). This CDR3 reads CASSLSYGGPQHF. In DNA, the CDR3 is TGTGCCAGCAGTTTAAGTTACGGTGGGCCCCAGCATTTT.

The chain recombines TRBV30 with TRBJ2-3; 9 bases are shared with TRBD2. The CDR3 has 16 residues. The ends lost 1 base at V and 2 bases at J; junction bases unmatched: 7. The germline gives CDR1 GTSNPN, CDR2 SVGIG (reference sequence). The CDR3: CAWSALAGTITDTQYF. Written as DNA, the CDR3 is TGTGCCTGGAGTGCCCTAGCGGGGACAATCACAGATACGCAGTATTTT. The full variable domain, in which reference TRBV30 and TRBJ2-3 provide the parts outside the CDR3, is SQTIHQWPATLVQPVGSPLSLECTVEGTSNPNLYWYRQAAGRGLQLLFYSVGIGQISSEVPQNLSASRPQDRQFILSSKKLLLSDSGFYLCAWSALAGTITDTQYFGPGTRLTVL.

The chain recombines TRBV2 with TRBJ1-5; no clear D. V lost 3 bases, J lost 5 bases, and 5 bases lay in between. The CDR3 contains 12 residues. In germline, CDR1 is SNHLY, CDR2 FYNNEI. CDR3: CASSEGDQPQHF. CDR3 nucleotides: TGTGCCAGCAGTGAGGGAGATCAGCCCCAGCATTTT. Using reference TRBV2 and TRBJ1-5 for the parts outside the CDR3, the full variable domain is EPEVTQTPSHQVTQMGQEVILRCVPISNHLYFYWYRQILGQKVEFLVSFYNNEISEKSEIFDDQFSVERPDGSNFTLKIRSTKLEDSAMYFCASSEGDQPQHFGDGTRLSIL.

Concerning this clone: One end of the junction varies from germline; a read error may be responsible. This chain connects TRBV3-1 (or the pseudogene TRBV3-2) to TRBJ2-7; the D call may be TRBD1 or TRBD2 (6 bases each). This CDR3 region has 15 residues. The germline gives CDR1 LGHDT, CDR2 YNNKEL (reference sequence). CDR3 loop: CASSQWGANAYEQYF. CDR3 coding DNA: TGTGCCAGTAGCCAGTGGGGGGCTAACGCCTACGAGCAGTACTTC.

The chain combines TRBV11-2 with TRBJ2-1; D not certain. Trimming removed 5 bases at V and 8 bases at J, with 10 bases between. Germline assignment: CDR1 SGHAT and CDR2 FQNNGV. The CDR3 contains 12 residues. The CDR3 reads CASSGVGYEQFF. CDR3 nucleotides: TGTGCCAGCAGCGGAGTCGGGTATGAGCAGTTCTTC.

Comment on this clone: Other DNA sequences in this specimen translate into the identical CDR3. The chain has TRBV6-4 and TRBJ2-3, with D maybe TRBD2 (7 bases). V was pared by 2 bases and J by 6 bases, with 15 bases between. This CDR3 is built from 15 residues. CDR1 and CDR2 (germline): MRHNA, SNTAGT. As DNA, the CDR3 is TGTGCCAGCAGTGACATGGTGGGGGGGCCCGATACGCAGTATTTT. Protein sequence: CASSDMVGGPDTQYF.